Each of the 9 T cell receptor beta chains below was sequenced from the same sample in a study of early T cells in non-severe SARS-CoV-2 infection. TCRdb recomputed calls from the 5' RACE reads with MiXCR, one row per CDR3 protein. The sample lists about 56,000 distinct CDR3 sequences, over 9.5% occurring once. Sample: whole blood. Source of these receptors: an adult who was a healthcare worker with PCR-confirmed SARS-CoV-2 infection or an uninfected control (not recorded which).

This clonotype was recorded many times. The J gene is TRBJ2-7, the V gene TRBV29-1; D may be TRBD2 (6 bases). Germline CDR1 is SQVTM and CDR2 is ANQGSEA. This CDR3 has 15 residues. The V and J ends lost 7 bases and 6 bases respectively, with 25 bases between them. DNA of the CDR3: TGCAGCGCTGTAACCCGGGGGTCCCGATCTGGCGAGCAGTACTTC. Translating it yields CSAVTRGSRSGEQYF.

This clonotype was found a few times. The chain employs TRBV3-1 and TRBJ2-7; 7 bases are shared with TRBD2. CDR1 LGHDT and CDR2 YNNKEL come from the germline V gene (reference sequence). The ends lost 4 bases at V and 0 bases at J; junction bases unmatched: 3. This CDR3 contains 14 residues. The chain's CDR3 is CASSLAGPSYEQYF. DNA of the CDR3: TGTGCCAGCAGCCTAGCGGGCCCCTCCTACGAGCAGTACTTC.

This clonotype was observed at least ten times. CDR3 in DNA: TGTGCCTCCAGGACAGGCCGCTCCTACGAGCAGTACTTC. This encodes CASRTGRSYEQYF. The J gene is TRBJ2-7, the V gene TRBV10-3, with TRBD1 matching over 7 bases. Germline-derived CDR1 and CDR2 are ENHRY and SYGVKD. The CDR3 contains 13 residues. The trim removed 11 bases at V and 0 bases at J, leaving 7 bases unmatched.

The chain recombines TRBV20-1 with TRBJ1-2, with TRBD1 as a possible D gene (5 bases). The CDR3 is made up of 13 amino acids. Germline V gene data show CDR1 as DFQATT and CDR2 as SNEGSKA (reference sequence). The V end lost 6 bases, the J end lost 0 bases, and 11 bases lay between the germline ends. The CDR3 DNA reads TGCAGTGCAGGTGGGGGATCTAACTATGGCTACACCTTC. It encodes CSAGGGSNYGYTF.

V is TRBV7-9 and J is TRBJ2-5; 9 nucleotides agree with TRBD2. V shed 0 bases, J shed 1 base, and the junction held 6 bases outside the gene matches. CDR1 and CDR2 (germline): SEHNR, FQNEAQ (reference sequence). The CDR3 is 17 amino acids. The CDR3 sequence is CASSLASGSASQETQYF. CDR3 nucleotides: TGTGCCAGCAGCTTAGCTAGCGGGAGTGCTAGCCAAGAGACCCAGTACTTC.

This clonotype was detected a few times. The V and J genes are TRBV4-3 and TRBJ2-2; 8 nucleotides line up with TRBD2. Losses at the gene ends were 2 bases for V and 6 bases for J; bases not matched to a gene: 5. Per the germline V gene, CDR1 is LGHNA and CDR2 is YSLEER. The CDR3 is 15 amino acids. CDR3 protein: CASSQRSGGPGELFF. CDR3 bases: TGCGCCAGCAGCCAAAGGAGCGGGGGTCCCGGGGAGCTGTTTTTT.

The chain employs TRBV12-3 or TRBV12-4 and TRBJ2-7; 8 positions agree with TRBD1. After removal of 3 bases from V and 3 bases from J, the junction contained 4 bases not matched to a gene. This CDR3 contains 14 residues. DNA of the CDR3: TGTGCCAGCAGTTTCGCAGGGGGCCTCTACGAGCAGTACTTC. Its protein is CASSFAGGLYEQYF.

This chain joins TRBV6-5 and TRBJ2-2, with 8 nucleotides matching TRBD2. V gave up 6 bases and J gave up 7 bases; unmatched junction bases: 7. The CDR3 runs to 14 residues. Germline CDR1 reads MNHEY; CDR2 reads SVGAGI. The CDR3 nucleotides are TGTGCCAGCAGCCCCCAGCGGGGGAGCGGGGAGCTGTTTTTT. As protein: CASSPQRGSGELFF.

This clonotype was seen at least ten times. The CDR3 sequence is CASSPSLSPYNEQFF. DNA of the CDR3: TGCGCCAGCAGCCCATCTTTAAGCCCCTACAATGAGCAGTTCTTC. The chain joins TRBV5-1 to TRBJ2-1; D is undetermined. V lost 4 bases and J 2 bases, leaving 13 bases between the germline ends. Germline lookup yields CDR1 SGHRS and CDR2 YFSETQ. This CDR3 contains 15 residues.